This T cell receptor beta chain was sequenced during a study of PD-L1 blockade in urothelial cancer. Time point indicated: peripheral blood 6 weeks after treatment start. The study enrolled patients with locally advanced or metastatic urothelial carcinoma. TCRdb keeps only in-frame clones here, not all; method: immunoSEQ multiplex PCR. Of around 66,000 clones in the sample, roughly 90% are singletons; the top ten hold about 11%. This clone was seen just once. The sample consisted of PBMCs, taken around atezolizumab (anti-PD-L1) treatment. This receptor was taken from a man aged 55-75 years with urothelial cancer.

DNA of the CDR3: TGTGCCAGCTCACCGGGGACAGAAGGTGAAGCTTTCTTT. Encoded protein: CASSPGTEGEAFF. This chain connects TRBV18 to TRBJ1-1; 7 bases are a match to TRBD1. CDR1 KGHSH and CDR2 LQKENI come from the germline V gene. V was pared by 3 bases and J by 7 bases, with 5 bases of the junction left unmatched. The CDR3 spans 13 residues.